This T cell receptor beta chain was recovered during a study of cytomegalovirus exposure and HLA in healthy donors. Study in general: It was reported in a later analysis that the approximately 110 validation repertoires used the same platform as the roughly 700 first-cohort repertoires.

Points on this clone: Its cognate antigen is unknown.

Study results and caveats: Some TCR beta chains (around 160 of them) were listed as cytomegalovirus-associated.

TCRdb's table, derived via immunoSEQ multiplex PCR, lists solely in-frame clones and lacks some. The table includes about 350,000 clones, about 85% detected once. Germline assignment: CDR1 MGHDK and CDR2 SYGVNS. The V and J ends lost 5 bases and 3 bases respectively, with 8 bases between them. The CDR3 is made up of 12 amino acids. The clonotype was recovered from a woman in her 30s in good health and CMV-seropositive. This rearrangement joins TRBV25-1 to TRBJ2-7; D is uncertain. Sequencing input: PBMCs. The CDR3 DNA sequence: TGTGCCAGCAGTTCTACCGGCTACGAGCAGTACTTC. Amino acid sequence: CASSSTGYEQYF.